A single sample gave rise to the 2 T cell receptor beta chains below, sequenced in a study of shared clonotypes between healthy human individuals. Selected positively for CCR7 and CD45RO-negative, naive CD8 cells excluded terminally differentiated effector memory CD45RA+ cells. The repertoire was sequenced with immunoSEQ multiplex PCR; TCRdb's copy has only in-frame clones and lacks some. The repertoire consists of roughly 1,800,000 clones, with about 95% occurring once and the leading ten covering 0.9% to 1.5%. Sequenced input: naive CD8+ T cells sorted from blood. These receptors were taken from a young man in good health.

This chain connects TRBV5-1 to TRBJ2-6; D is possibly TRBD2 (6 bases). This CDR3 is built from 19 residues. Germline CDR1 is SGHRS and CDR2 is YFSETQ. Trimming stripped 0 bases from V and 1 base from J, with 17 bases between. The CDR3 DNA reads as TGCGCCAGCAGCTTGGCTGCCGGAGGGGCGAGGTCTGGGGCCAACGTCCTGACTTTC. Its protein is CASSLAAGGARSGANVLTF.

V usage is TRBV6-5 and J usage is TRBJ2-5; D call uncertain. Germline assignment: CDR1 MNHEY and CDR2 SVGAGI. V was pared by 7 bases and J by 0 bases, with 15 bases between. This CDR3 region has 15 residues. The CDR3 nucleotides are TGTGCCAGCAAGTCCCAGGCGGAGTACCAAGAGACCCAGTACTTC. It codes for CASKSQAEYQETQYF.